This TCR beta chain was profiled in a study of early stage breast cancer tumors. TCRdb's copy holds only in-frame clones and misses some; the assay was immunoSEQ multiplex PCR. The sample includes some 29,000 clones, 84% of them seen just once. This clone was recorded once. Sequencing used blood. This receptor was obtained from a person between 50 and 60 years old with breast cancer.

The CDR3 protein is CSGGSGGAYNEQFF. The DNA of the CDR3 is TGCAGCGGTGGGAGCGGGGGGGCCTACAATGAGCAGTTCTTC. This chain joins TRBV29-1 and TRBJ2-1, with 10 bases identical to TRBD2. The CDR3 covers 14 residues. Trimming cost V 7 bases and J 2 bases; bases outside gene matches: 5. Germline CDR1 is SQVTM and CDR2 is ANQGSEA.